The TCR beta chain under discussion was sequenced for a study of shared clonotypes between healthy human individuals. The DNA input per sorted-subset replicate PCR was about 190 ng, corresponding to around 30,000 T cell genomes. Libraries were prepared by immunoSEQ multiplex PCR; TCRdb keeps only in-frame clonotypes and omits some of them. The sample records just over 2,000,000 clones, approximately 95% being singletons. This CDR3 has 16 residues. V lost 4 bases and J lost 2; bases outside the gene matches: 7. Germline CDR1 ENHRY, CDR2 SYGVKD. This chain joins TRBV10-3 and TRBJ2-3, with 9 bases fitting TRBD2. Sequencing was carried out using naive CD4+ T cells sorted from blood. Subset described: CD45RA+ positively selected. The source is a young man in good health. In nucleotides, the CDR3 is TGTGCCATCAGTGCGGCCTTAGCGGGAGACACAGATACGCAGTATTTT. Protein sequence: CAISAALAGDTDTQYF.